One and the same sample provided the 13 T cell receptor beta chains below, sequenced in a study of T cell changes during pregnancy in multiple sclerosis. Clones were sequenced by immunoSEQ multiplex PCR, and TCRdb holds only the in-frame ones, with some missing. The repertoire holds 65,000 to 80,000 clones, with 85% to 95% as singletons. The sequenced sample was CD4+ T cells from peripheral blood mononuclear cells, obtained before pregnancy. All receptors derive from a female donor with multiple sclerosis, enrolled in a pregnancy study.

This chain connects TRBV15 to TRBJ1-2; tentative D call: TRBD1 (5 bases). This CDR3 has 16 amino acids. Germline lookup yields CDR1 LNHNV and CDR2 YYDKDF (reference sequence). Trimming removed 1 base at V and 7 bases at J, with 19 bases between. CDR3 DNA sequence: TGTGCCACCAGCAGAGGGGGTAGGGCAAACAGGAGTGGCTACACCTTC. Amino acid sequence: CATSRGGRANRSGYTF.

The rearrangement links TRBV10-1 to TRBJ2-7; possible D gene TRBD2, 6 bases. Trimming removed 6 bases from V and 1 base from J, with 25 bases in between. This CDR3 comprises 18 residues. Germline CDR1 WNHNN, CDR2 SYGVQD (reference sequence). The CDR3 spells CASRGARDQLDVSYEQYF. CDR3 DNA sequence: TGCGCCAGCAGAGGGGCGCGGGACCAGCTCGACGTATCCTACGAGCAGTACTTC.

V usage is TRBV7-2 and J usage is TRBJ2-3, with 8 nucleotides matching TRBD1. The length of the CDR3 is 14 residues. V shed 5 bases and J 1 base; nucleotides not matched to a gene: 2. Per germline, CDR1 SGHTA and CDR2 FQGNSA. CDR3 amino acids: CASSVTGGTDTQYF. The CDR3 DNA sequence: TGTGCCAGCAGCGTGACAGGGGGCACAGATACGCAGTATTTT.

This clone was counted a single time. The chain employs TRBV15 and TRBJ2-5; the match to TRBD2 covers 9 bases. The CDR3 loop spans 17 amino acids. Per germline, CDR1 LNHNV and CDR2 YYDKDF (reference sequence). Trimming took 2 bases from V and 5 from J; bases not matched to a gene: 12. The CDR3 bases are TGTGCCACCAGCAGACCAACCTCCGGGACTAGCTCGGAGACCCAGTACTTC. Translating it yields CATSRPTSGTSSETQYF. Drawing the rest from reference TRBV15 and TRBJ2-5, the complete variable domain is DAMVIQNPRYQVTQFGKPVTLSCSQTLNHNVMYWYQQKSSQAPKLLFHYYDKDFNNEADTPDNFQSRRPNTSFCFLDIRSPGLGDTAMYLCATSRPTSGTSSETQYFGPGTRLLVL.

The V and J genes are TRBV2 and TRBJ2-2; 8 bases are a match to TRBD1. V lost 6 bases and J lost 3; bases outside the gene matches: 6. There are 15 residues in the CDR3. Germline values: CDR1 SNHLY, CDR2 FYNNEI. Here the CDR3 reads CASSADRAHTGELFF. CDR3 nucleotide sequence: TGTGCCAGCAGCGCGGACAGGGCTCACACCGGGGAGCTGTTTTTT.

The CDR3 protein is CASSYSGRAYEQYF. Here the CDR3 DNA reads TGTGCCAGCAGTTATAGCGGGAGGGCCTACGAGCAGTACTTC. V is TRBV27 and J is TRBJ2-7; 11 positions agree with TRBD2. Germline values: CDR1 MNHEY, CDR2 SMNVEV (reference sequence). V shed 4 bases, J shed 2 bases, and the junction held 1 base outside the gene matches. The CDR3 length is 14 residues.

The chain uses TRBV6-4 and TRBJ1-1, with D maybe TRBD1 (5 bases). V was shortened by 4 bases and J by 0 bases, with 15 bases between the two germline ends. The CDR3 consists of 16 residues. Germline V gives CDR1 MRHNA, CDR2 SNTAGT. Here the CDR3 DNA reads TGTGCCAGCAGTGCGCCCATCACAGGTGTGAACACTGAAGCTTTCTTT. Translation: CASSAPITGVNTEAFF.

This chain connects TRBV7-8 to TRBJ2-1, with D possibly being TRBD1 (6 bases). Germline CDR1 reads SGHVS; CDR2 reads FQNEAQ. There are 14 residues in the CDR3. The ends were cut back, 1 base at V and 9 bases at J, with 13 bases in the middle. CDR3 in DNA: TGTGCCAGCAGCTTAGGGGGGCCTAGTCGTGAGCAGTTCTTC. This translates into CASSLGGPSREQFF.

J is TRBJ2-1 and V is TRBV15, with 9 bases identical to TRBD2. The CDR3 is 15 amino acids. J was trimmed by 5 bases and V by 4 bases; bases with no gene match: 6. Germline assignment: CDR1 LNHNV and CDR2 YYDKDF (reference sequence). CDR3 sequence (DNA): TGTGCCACCAGCAACCGACTAGCGGCAGACAATGAGCAGTTCTTC. Translating it yields CATSNRLAADNEQFF.

As DNA, the CDR3 is TGTGCCAGCAGCTTAGAGCGGCAGGGGGTGTACAATGAGCAGTTCTTC. Amino acids: CASSLERQGVYNEQFF. The rearrangement links TRBV7-8 to TRBJ2-1; 7 bases line up with TRBD1. The CDR3 is 16 residues long. V was clipped by 1 base and J by 4 bases; unmatched bases: 7. Germline V gene sequence: CDR1 SGHVS, CDR2 FQNEAQ.

The chain joins TRBV29-1 to TRBJ2-7; 9 nucleotides align to TRBD2. In germline, CDR1 is SQVTM, CDR2 ANQGSEA. CDR3 length equals 13 residues. V lost 7 bases, J lost 4 bases, and 8 bases stayed unmatched. DNA for the CDR3: TGCAGCGCCGCTCGAGCGGGAGGATACGAGCAGTACTTC. Protein sequence: CSAARAGGYEQYF.

This clone has only a few counts. The chain employs TRBV5-1 and TRBJ1-1, with a tentative D call TRBD1 (6 bases). V lost 3 bases to trimming and J lost 1 base, with 13 bases between them. The CDR3 totals 15 residues. In germline, CDR1 is SGHRS, CDR2 YFSETQ. The CDR3 is CASSSPDRKNTEAFF. The CDR3 DNA is TGCGCCAGCAGCTCTCCCGACAGGAAGAACACTGAAGCTTTCTTT.

The chain couples TRBV21-1 to TRBJ1-2; the table gives TRBD1 as D, unverified against the DNA. TRBV21-1 is termed a pseudogene. There are 14 residues in the CDR3. The CDR3: CARYRQGWDYGYTF. In DNA form, the CDR3 reads TGTGCCAGATACCGACAGGGTTGGGACTATGGCTACACCTTC.